The source of this TCR beta chain is a study of CD8+ T cells in alopecia areata. RNA was extracted and reverse transcribed into cDNA as the sequencing template. Generated by immunoSEQ multiplex PCR, the TCRdb table keeps only in-frame clones and is missing some. Of 61,000 or so clones listed, about 96% are singletons. General study points: Normal scalp showed lower clonality than lesional scalp, especially alopecia totalis/universalis. Patients displayed less clarity in TCR sharing than mice, a finding possibly related to HLA.

Peripheral blood, together with lesional scalp punch biopsies, was collected from alopecia areata patients. CD4+ and CD8+ T cells were sorted from PBMCs. With regard to this clone: Its antigen is not known.

CDR1 and CDR2 from the germline V gene are SGHTA and FQGNSA. The trim removed 5 bases at V and 3 bases at J, leaving 8 bases unmatched. The CDR3 runs to 16 residues. The gene calls are TRBV7-2 and TRBJ2-5, with TRBD2 matching 11 bases. Specimen: CD8+ T cells sorted from blood, collected at week 0. The receptor was isolated from a human donor with alopecia areata. The CDR3 here is CASSPPGTSGEETQYF. The CDR3 bases are TGTGCCAGCAGCCCCCCCGGGACTAGCGGAGAAGAGACCCAGTACTTC. The variable domain in full, with the rest retrieved from reference TRBV7-2 and TRBJ2-5, is GAGVSQSPSNKVTEKGKDVELRCDPISGHTALYWYRQSLGQGLEFLIYFQGNSAPDKSGLPSDRFSAERTGGSVSTLTIQRTQQEDSAVYLCASSPPGTSGEETQYFGPGTRLLVL.